This T cell receptor (beta chain) was captured in a study of T cells expressing NK-cell markers. Whole-study context: Sorted CD3+CD56-NKG2C+, CD3+CD56+NKG2C- and CD3+CD56+NKG2C+ T cells were the source of the TCR beta repertoires. Serological testing identified most of the eight sequenced donors as HCMV-seropositive and one as seronegative. Study results and caveats: In more than 5 donors, dominant CD3+CD56+NKG2C+ clonotypes ranked among the top 10 CD8+ clonotypes. Also leading the CD3+CD56-NKG2C+ fraction in several donors were these clonotypes.

Points on this clonotype: The antigen remains unidentified.

CDR1 is KGHDR, CDR2 SFDVKD, per germline. This CDR3 has 12 residues. TCRdb reprocessed the 5' RACE reads and reports one entry per CDR3 protein, with no DNA. The repertoire table contains about half a million distinct CDR3 sequences. Sequenced input: blood T cells: a sorted CD56 or NKG2C T cell subset, CD4+ or CD8+ T cells, or bulk PBMC T cells (not recorded which). The receptor was isolated from a woman aged 50 to 60 in good health. V usage is TRBV24-1 and J usage is TRBJ2-2. The CDR3 reads CATSRSSGELFF.